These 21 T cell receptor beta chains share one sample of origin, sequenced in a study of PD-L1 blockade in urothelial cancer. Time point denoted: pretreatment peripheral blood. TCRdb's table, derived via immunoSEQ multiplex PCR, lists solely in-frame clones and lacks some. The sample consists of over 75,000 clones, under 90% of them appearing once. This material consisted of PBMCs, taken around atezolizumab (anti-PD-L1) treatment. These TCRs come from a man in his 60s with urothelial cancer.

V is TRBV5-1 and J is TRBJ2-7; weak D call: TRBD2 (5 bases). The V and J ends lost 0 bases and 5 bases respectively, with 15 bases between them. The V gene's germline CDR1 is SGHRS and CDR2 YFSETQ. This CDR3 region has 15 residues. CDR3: CASSLALAGSDEQYF. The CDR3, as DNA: TGCGCCAGCAGCTTGGCCCTAGCAGGATCGGACGAGCAGTACTTC.

For the CDR3, the DNA is TGTGCCAGTAGTGGCGGGTGGGGAGGAGAGACCCAGTACTTC. Its translation is CASSGGWGGETQYF. This rearrangement joins TRBV19 to TRBJ2-5, with TRBD2 as a possible D gene (6 bases). The CDR3 loop spans 14 amino acids. The V end was cut by 5 bases, the J end by 4 bases, with 14 bases between. From germline, CDR1 is LNHDA and CDR2 SQIVND (reference sequence).

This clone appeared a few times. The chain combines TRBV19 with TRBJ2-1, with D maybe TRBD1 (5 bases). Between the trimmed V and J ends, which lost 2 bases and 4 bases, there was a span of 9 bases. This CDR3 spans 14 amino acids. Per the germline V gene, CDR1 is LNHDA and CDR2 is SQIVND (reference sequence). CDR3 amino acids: CASSIKTEYNEQFF. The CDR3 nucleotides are TGTGCCAGTAGTATAAAGACAGAATACAATGAGCAGTTCTTC.

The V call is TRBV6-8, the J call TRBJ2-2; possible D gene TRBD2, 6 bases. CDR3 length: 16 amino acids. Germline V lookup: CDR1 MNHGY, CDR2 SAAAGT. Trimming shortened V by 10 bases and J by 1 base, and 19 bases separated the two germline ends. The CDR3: CAIPYHSSGNTGELFF. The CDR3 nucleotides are TGTGCCATCCCCTATCACAGTAGCGGGAACACCGGGGAGCTGTTTTTT.

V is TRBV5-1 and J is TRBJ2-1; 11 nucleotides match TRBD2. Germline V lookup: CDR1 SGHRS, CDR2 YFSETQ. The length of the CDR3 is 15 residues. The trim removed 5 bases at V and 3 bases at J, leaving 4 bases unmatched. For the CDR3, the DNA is TGCGCCAGCAGTCCTAGCGGGGGGCTCTACAATGAGCAGTTCTTC. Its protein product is CASSPSGGLYNEQFF.

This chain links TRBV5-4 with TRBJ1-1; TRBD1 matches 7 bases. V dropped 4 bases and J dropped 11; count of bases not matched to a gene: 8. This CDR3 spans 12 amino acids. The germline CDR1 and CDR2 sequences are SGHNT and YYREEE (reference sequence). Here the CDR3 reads CASSRNDRDAFF. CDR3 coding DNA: TGTGCCAGCAGCCGGAACGACAGGGACGCTTTCTTT. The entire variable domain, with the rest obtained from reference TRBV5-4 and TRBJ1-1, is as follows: ETGVTQSPTHLIKTRGQQVTLRCSSQSGHNTVSWYQQALGQGPQFIFQYYREEENGRGNFPPRFSGLQFPNYSSELNVNALELDDSALYLCASSRNDRDAFFGQGTRLTVV.

Here the CDR3 DNA reads TGCGCCAGCTCAGGGGAGACCCAGTACTTC. Translation gives CASSGETQYF. The chain links TRBV5-1 to TRBJ2-5; a weak D match, TRBD1 (5 bases). The CDR3 consists of 10 residues. V was clipped by 7 bases and J by 5 bases, with 6 bases between them. Germline CDR1 SGHRS, CDR2 YFSETQ.

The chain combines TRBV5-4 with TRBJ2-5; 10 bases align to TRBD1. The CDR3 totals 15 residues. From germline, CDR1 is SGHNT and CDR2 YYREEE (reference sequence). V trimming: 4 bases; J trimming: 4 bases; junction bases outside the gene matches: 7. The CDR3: CASSRGQGNPETQYF. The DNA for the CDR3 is TGTGCCAGCAGCCGGGGACAGGGGAACCCAGAGACCCAGTACTTC.

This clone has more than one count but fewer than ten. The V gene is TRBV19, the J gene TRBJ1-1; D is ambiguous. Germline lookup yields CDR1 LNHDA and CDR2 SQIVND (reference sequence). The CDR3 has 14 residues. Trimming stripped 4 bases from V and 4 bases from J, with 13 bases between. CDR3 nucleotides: TGTGCCAGTAGTACGGTCCCTCGGGGCACTGAAGCTTTCTTT. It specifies CASSTVPRGTEAFF.

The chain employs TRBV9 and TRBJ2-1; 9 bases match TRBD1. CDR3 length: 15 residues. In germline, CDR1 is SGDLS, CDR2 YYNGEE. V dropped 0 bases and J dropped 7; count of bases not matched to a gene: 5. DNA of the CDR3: TGTGCCAGCAGCGTAGTAGGGACAGGGAGTAATGAGCAGTTCTTC. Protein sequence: CASSVVGTGSNEQFF.

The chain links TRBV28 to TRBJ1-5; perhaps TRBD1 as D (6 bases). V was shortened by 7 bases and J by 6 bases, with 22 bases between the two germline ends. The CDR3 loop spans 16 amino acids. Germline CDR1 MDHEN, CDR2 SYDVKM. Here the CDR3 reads CASIGGGSVLSQPQHF. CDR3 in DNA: TGTGCCAGCATTGGCGGGGGCAGTGTGCTATCTCAGCCCCAGCATTTT.

CDR3 region: CASSPALVGGTNTGELFF. CDR3 nucleotides: TGTGCCAGCTCACCTGCCTTAGTAGGGGGAACGAACACCGGGGAGCTGTTTTTT. The genes are TRBV18 and TRBJ2-2; tentative D call: TRBD1 (6 bases). Germline V lookup: CDR1 KGHSH, CDR2 LQKENI. V was pared by 3 bases and J by 0 bases, with 17 bases between. CDR3 length: 18 residues.

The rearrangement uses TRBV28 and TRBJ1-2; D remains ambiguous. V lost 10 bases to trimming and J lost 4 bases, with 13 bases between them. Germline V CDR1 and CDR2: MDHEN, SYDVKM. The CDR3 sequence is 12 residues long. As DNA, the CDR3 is TGTGCCATTGGGTGGGGAGGCTATGGCTACACCTTC. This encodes CAIGWGGYGYTF.

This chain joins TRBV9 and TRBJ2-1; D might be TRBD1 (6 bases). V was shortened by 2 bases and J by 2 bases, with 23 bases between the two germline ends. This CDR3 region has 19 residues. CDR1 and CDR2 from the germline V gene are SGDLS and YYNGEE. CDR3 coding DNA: TGTGCCAGCAGCGTCCAGAGGGACACAACGGAATCTCCCTACAATGAGCAGTTCTTC. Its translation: CASSVQRDTTESPYNEQFF.

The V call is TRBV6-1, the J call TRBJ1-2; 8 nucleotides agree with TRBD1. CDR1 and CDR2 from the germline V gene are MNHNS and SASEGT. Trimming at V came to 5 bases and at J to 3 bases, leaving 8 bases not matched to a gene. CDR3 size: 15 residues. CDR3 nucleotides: TGTGCCAGCAGTCTAGGGACAGGTCCAGACTATGGCTACACCTTC. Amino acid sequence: CASSLGTGPDYGYTF.

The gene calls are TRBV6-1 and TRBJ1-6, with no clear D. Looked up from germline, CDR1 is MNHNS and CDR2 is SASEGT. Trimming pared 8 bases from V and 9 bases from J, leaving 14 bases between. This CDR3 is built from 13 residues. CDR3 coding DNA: TGTGCCAGCGGTCAGACTTCGGCTTCACCCCTCCACTTT. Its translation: CASGQTSASPLHF.

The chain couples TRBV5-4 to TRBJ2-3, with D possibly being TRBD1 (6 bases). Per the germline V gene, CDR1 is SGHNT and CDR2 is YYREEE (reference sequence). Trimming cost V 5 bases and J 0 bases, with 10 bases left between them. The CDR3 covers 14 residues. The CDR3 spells CASRGQTSTDTQYF. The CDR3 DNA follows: TGTGCCAGCAGAGGACAGACTAGCACAGATACGCAGTATTTT.

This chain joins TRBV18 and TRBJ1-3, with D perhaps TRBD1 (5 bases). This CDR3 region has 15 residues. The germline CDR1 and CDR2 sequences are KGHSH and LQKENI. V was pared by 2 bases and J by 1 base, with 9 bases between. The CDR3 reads CASSPTQASGNTIYF. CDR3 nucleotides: TGTGCCAGCTCACCAACACAGGCATCTGGAAACACCATATATTTT.

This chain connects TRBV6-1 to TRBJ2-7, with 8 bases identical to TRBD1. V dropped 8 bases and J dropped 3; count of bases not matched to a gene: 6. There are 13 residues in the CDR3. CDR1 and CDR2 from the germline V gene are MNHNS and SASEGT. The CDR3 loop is CASLAGGHYEQYF. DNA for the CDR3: TGTGCCAGCCTCGCAGGGGGCCACTACGAGCAGTACTTC.

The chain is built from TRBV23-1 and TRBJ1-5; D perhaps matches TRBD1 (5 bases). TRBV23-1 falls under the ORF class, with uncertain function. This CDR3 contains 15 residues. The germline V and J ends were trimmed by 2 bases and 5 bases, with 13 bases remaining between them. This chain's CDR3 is CASSQQRDHHQPQHF. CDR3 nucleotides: TGCGCCAGCAGTCAACAGCGGGACCACCATCAGCCCCAGCATTTT.

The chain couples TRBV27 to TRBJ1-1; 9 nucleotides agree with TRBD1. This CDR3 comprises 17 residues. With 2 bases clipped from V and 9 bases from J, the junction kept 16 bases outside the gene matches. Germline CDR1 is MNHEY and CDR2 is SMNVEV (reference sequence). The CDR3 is CASSLRGRDRAVRKAFF. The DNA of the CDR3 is TGTGCCAGCAGTTTAAGGGGTCGGGACAGGGCTGTCAGGAAAGCTTTCTTT.